Below, 14 T cell receptor beta chains from the same sample are listed, as sequenced in a study of T cells in Graves' hyperthyroidism and ophthalmopathy. RNA transcripts provided the source from which TCR beta CDR3 regions were amplified. The primer set for the first-round RT-PCR of the TCR CDR3 was HTBI. MiXCR, applied by TCRdb to the multiplex PCR reads, yields one record per CDR3 protein. Altogether around 580,000 distinct CDR3 sequences are present, roughly a sixth being singletons, with the ten largest covering approximately 20%. Sequencing used blood. These receptors originate from a woman aged 18-29 years with Graves' hyperthyroidism.

This clonotype was picked up a small number of times. The chain employs TRBV27 and TRBJ2-7; 12 nucleotides line up with TRBD2. The CDR3 is made up of 16 amino acids. In germline, CDR1 is MNHEY, CDR2 SMNVEV (reference sequence). J gave up 3 bases and V 3 bases, and 6 bases lay outside the gene matches. This chain's CDR3 is CASSFSQLAGGYEQYF. CDR3 DNA: TGTGCCAGCAGTTTCTCACAACTAGCGGGAGGCTACGAGCAGTACTTC.

CDR3 amino acids: CASSLGTAPEAFF. CDR3 DNA sequence: TGTGCCAGCAGCCTAGGGACAGCGCCTGAAGCTTTCTTT. The chain carries TRBV7-6 and TRBJ1-1; 7 bases align to TRBD1. Losses at the gene ends were 5 bases for V and 6 bases for J; bases not matched to a gene: 6. This CDR3 comprises 13 residues. In germline, CDR1 is SGHVS, CDR2 FNYEAQ.

This clonotype was counted at least ten times. V gene TRBV7-2 combines with J gene TRBJ2-1; D is unclear. There are 15 residues in the CDR3. Germline CDR1 SGHTA, CDR2 FQGNSA. V was clipped by 5 bases and J by 4 bases, with 15 bases between them. CDR3 loop: CASSQTWSLYNEQFF. The CDR3 coding sequence is TGTGCCAGCAGCCAAACCTGGTCTTTGTACAATGAGCAGTTCTTC.

This clonotype was detected only a few times. The chain couples TRBV12-3 or TRBV12-4 to TRBJ2-2; 8 nucleotides line up with TRBD1. The CDR3 is 15 amino acids. V trimming: 7 bases; J trimming: 3 bases; junction bases outside the gene matches: 7. The CDR3 DNA is TGTGCCAGCATAGAACAGGGGGAATACACCGGGGAGCTGTTTTTT. It translates to CASIEQGEYTGELFF.

This clonotype has just a few counts. This chain joins TRBV20-1 and TRBJ1-5; D not certain. The V end lost 5 bases, the J end lost 7 bases, and 15 bases lay between the germline ends. In germline, CDR1 is DFQATT, CDR2 SNEGSKA (reference sequence). This CDR3 comprises 13 residues. The CDR3 spells CSAQRAGRQPQHF. The DNA for the CDR3 is TGCAGTGCTCAGAGGGCAGGCAGACAGCCCCAGCATTTT.

This clonotype was observed many times. The gene calls are TRBV12-3 or TRBV12-4 and TRBJ2-2; 7 nucleotides match TRBD1. Trimming took 6 bases from V and 5 from J; bases not matched to a gene: 6. The length of the CDR3 is 14 residues. This chain's CDR3 is CASRLQQGTGELFF. The DNA of the CDR3 is TGTGCCAGCAGGCTACAACAGGGGACCGGGGAGCTGTTTTTT.

This clonotype was seen at least ten times. This rearrangement joins TRBV20-1 to TRBJ2-5, with a tentative D call TRBD2 (6 bases). Germline CDR1 is DFQATT and CDR2 is SNEGSKA (reference sequence). Trimming removed 6 bases at V and 2 bases at J, with 16 bases between. This CDR3 spans 14 amino acids. DNA for the CDR3: TGCAGTGCCGCCCCCGGGAGACAACAAGAGACCCAGTACTTC. Protein product: CSAAPGRQQETQYF.

The chain combines TRBV4-1 with TRBJ2-1, with no clear D. Germline loops: CDR1 MGHRA, CDR2 YSYEKL. The V end lost 0 bases, the J end lost 0 bases, and 15 bases lay between the germline ends. The CDR3 length is 18 residues. The CDR3 is CASSQEDPGVGSYNEQFF. The CDR3 DNA sequence: TGCGCCAGCAGCCAAGAAGACCCTGGGGTTGGCTCCTACAATGAGCAGTTCTTC.

The V call is TRBV5-5, the J call TRBJ1-4; no definite D call. Germline CDR1 SGHKS, CDR2 YYEKEE (reference sequence). The germline V and J ends were trimmed by 5 bases and 1 base, with 12 bases remaining between them. This CDR3 spans 15 amino acids. Here the CDR3 DNA reads TGTGCCAGCAGGCGTGAGGGCCGAACTAATGAAAAACTGTTTTTT. Encoded protein: CASRREGRTNEKLFF.

The rearrangement uses TRBV2 and TRBJ2-7, with 7 bases lining up with TRBD2. The CDR3 is 11 residues long. J gave up 3 bases and V 11 bases, and 4 bases lay outside the gene matches. The germline V gene encodes CDR1 SNHLY and CDR2 FYNNEI. The CDR3 sequence: CAGGLGYEQYF. DNA of the CDR3: TGTGCCGGAGGACTAGGCTACGAGCAGTACTTC.

The chain has TRBV9 and TRBJ1-1; D remains unclear. Between the trimmed V and J ends, which lost 0 bases and 1 base, there was a span of 7 bases. This CDR3 is built from 14 residues. The germline V gene has CDR1 SGDLS and CDR2 YYNGEE. The chain's CDR3 is CASSVGSTNTEAFF. CDR3 nucleotides: TGTGCCAGCAGCGTAGGCTCCACGAACACTGAAGCTTTCTTT.

This clonotype was picked up many times. The chain is built from TRBV7-3 and TRBJ2-5, with TRBD1 matching over 7 bases. The V gene end was trimmed by 5 bases and the J gene end by 4 bases; junction bases not matched to a gene: 10. CDR1 SGHTA and CDR2 FQGTGA come from the germline V gene. The CDR3 runs 15 residues. In DNA, the CDR3 is TGTGCCAGCAGCCCCTCTTTTACAGGGGCAGAGACCCAGTACTTC. Translation: CASSPSFTGAETQYF. Using reference TRBV7-3 and TRBJ2-5 for the parts outside the CDR3, the full variable domain is GAGVSQTPSNKVTEKGKYVELRCDPISGHTALYWYRQSLGQGPEFLIYFQGTGAADDSGLPNDRFFAVRPEGSVSTLKIQRTERGDSAVYLCASSPSFTGAETQYFGPGTRLLVL.

The chain joins TRBV12-3 or TRBV12-4 to TRBJ1-1; the D is unclear. The V gene lost 5 bases and the J gene lost 4 bases, with 11 bases spanning the gap. This CDR3 is 13 amino acids long. Here the CDR3 DNA reads TGTGCCAGCAGTCGTTCTTTTACCACTGAAGCTTTCTTT. It translates to CASSRSFTTEAFF.

This clonotype has just a few counts. V is TRBV24-1 and J is TRBJ2-5, with 9 bases fitting TRBD2. Germline V gene data show CDR1 as KGHDR and CDR2 as SFDVKD. This CDR3 region has 16 residues. V lost 5 bases to trimming and J lost 3 bases; unmatched junction nucleotides: 9. In nucleotides, the CDR3 is TGTGCCACCAGTGGGAAACAGCGGGGGGCAAAAGAGACCCAGTACTTC. Translated, it gives CATSGKQRGAKETQYF.